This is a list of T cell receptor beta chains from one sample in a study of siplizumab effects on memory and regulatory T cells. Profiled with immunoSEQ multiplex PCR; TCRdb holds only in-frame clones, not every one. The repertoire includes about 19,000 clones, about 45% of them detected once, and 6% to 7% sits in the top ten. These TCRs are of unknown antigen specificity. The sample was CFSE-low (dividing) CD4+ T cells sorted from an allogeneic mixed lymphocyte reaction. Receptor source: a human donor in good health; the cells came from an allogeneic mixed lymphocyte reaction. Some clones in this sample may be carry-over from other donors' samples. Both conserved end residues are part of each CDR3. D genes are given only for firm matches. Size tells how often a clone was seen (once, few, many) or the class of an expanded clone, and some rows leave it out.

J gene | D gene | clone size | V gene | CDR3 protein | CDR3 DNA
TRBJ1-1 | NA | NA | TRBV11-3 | CASSFGPNTEAFF | TGTGCCAGCAGCTTTGGGCCGAACACTGAAGCTTTCTTT
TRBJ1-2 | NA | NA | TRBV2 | CASKKQGLYYGYTF | TGTGCCAGCAAGAAGCAGGGATTATACTATGGCTACACCTTC
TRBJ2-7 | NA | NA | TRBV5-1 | CAQQRGTAISYEQYF | TGCGCCCAGCAACGCGGGACAGCCATCTCCTACGAGCAGTACTTC
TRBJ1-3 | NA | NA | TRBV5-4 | CASSLGGTGNTIYF | TGTGCCAGCAGCTTGGGAGGGACTGGAAACACCATATATTTT
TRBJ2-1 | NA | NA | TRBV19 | CATETGYYNEQFF | TGTGCCACCGAGACAGGATACTACAATGAGCAGTTCTTC
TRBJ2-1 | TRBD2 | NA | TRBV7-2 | CASSAAGGPFLFF | TGTGCCAGCAGCGCAGCGGGGGGGCCGTTTCTGTTCTTC
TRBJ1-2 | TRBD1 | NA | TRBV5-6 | CASSLADRGYGYTF | TGTGCCAGCAGCTTGGCGGACAGGGGCTATGGCTACACCTTC
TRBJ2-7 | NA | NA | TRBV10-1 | CASSESQGRYEQYF | TGCGCCAGCAGTGAGTCCCAGGGTCGGTACGAGCAGTACTTC
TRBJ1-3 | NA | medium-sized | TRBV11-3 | CASSSGPGNTIYF | TGTGCCAGCAGCTCAGGGCCTGGAAACACCATATATTTT
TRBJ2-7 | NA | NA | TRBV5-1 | CASSSEGRPEGEQYF | TGCGCCAGCAGCTCTGAAGGCAGGCCTGAGGGCGAGCAGTACTTC
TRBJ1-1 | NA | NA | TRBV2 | CASSVGGGRQPNTEAFF | TGTGCCAGCAGTGTTGGGGGGGGTCGGCAGCCGAACACTGAAGCTTTCTTT
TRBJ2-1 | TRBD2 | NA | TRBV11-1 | CASSSGLAGAEQFF | TGTGCCAGCAGCTCGGGACTAGCGGGAGCTGAGCAGTTCTTC
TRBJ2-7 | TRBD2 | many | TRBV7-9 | CASMLAGTYEQYF | TGTGCCAGCATGCTAGCGGGAACCTACGAGCAGTACTTC
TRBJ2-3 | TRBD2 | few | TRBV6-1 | CASRRLAEHTDTQYF | TGTGCCAGCAGGAGACTAGCGGAGCACACAGATACGCAGTATTTT
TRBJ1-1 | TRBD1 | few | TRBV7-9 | CASSFRTGGFETEAFF | TGTGCCAGCAGCTTCCGGACAGGGGGGTTCGAGACTGAAGCTTTCTTT
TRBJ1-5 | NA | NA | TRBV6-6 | CASSYRAGGNQPQHF | TGTGCCAGCAGTTACAGGGCCGGTGGCAATCAGCCCCAGCATTTT
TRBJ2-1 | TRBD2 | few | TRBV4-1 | CASSQEYVALAWAYNEQFF | TGCGCCAGCAGCCAAGAATACGTGGCACTAGCGTGGGCCTACAATGAGCAGTTCTTC
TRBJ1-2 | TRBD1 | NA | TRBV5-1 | CASSLQGPLANYGYTF | TGCGCCAGCAGCTTACAGGGGCCCCTTGCTAACTATGGCTACACCTTC
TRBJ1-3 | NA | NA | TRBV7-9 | CASSSPGDSGNTIYF | TGTGCCAGCAGCTCTCCAGGAGACTCTGGAAACACCATATATTTT
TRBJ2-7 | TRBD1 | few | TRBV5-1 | CASSSTGTGGAYEQYF | TGCGCCAGCAGCTCGACCGGGACAGGGGGGGCCTACGAGCAGTACTTC
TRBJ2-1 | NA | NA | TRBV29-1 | CSADTDAYNEQFF | TGCAGCGCCGATACTGACGCGTACAATGAGCAGTTCTTC
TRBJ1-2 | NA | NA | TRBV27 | CASRPRGDYGYTF | TGTGCCAGCAGGCCCAGGGGAGACTATGGCTACACCTTC
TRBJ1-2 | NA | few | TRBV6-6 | CASSMGGNYGYTF | TGTGCCAGCAGCATGGGGGGTAACTATGGCTACACCTTC
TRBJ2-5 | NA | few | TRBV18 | CASSPPGREGETQYF | TGTGCCAGCTCACCACCGGGCAGGGAAGGGGAGACCCAGTACTTC
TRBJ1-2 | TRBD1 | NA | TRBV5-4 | CASSQGQGNYGYTF | TGTGCCAGCAGCCAGGGACAGGGGAACTATGGCTACACCTTC
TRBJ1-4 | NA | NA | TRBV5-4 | CASSLKGGLDEKLFF | TGTGCCAGCAGCTTGAAGGGGGGCCTGGATGAAAAACTGTTTTTT
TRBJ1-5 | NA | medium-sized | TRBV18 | CASSPGLQPQHF | TGTGCCAGCTCACCCGGTTTGCAGCCCCAGCATTTT
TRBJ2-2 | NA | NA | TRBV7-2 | CASSLAAAGIIGELFF | TGTGCCAGCAGCTTGGCCGCGGCAGGGATTATCGGGGAGCTGTTTTTT
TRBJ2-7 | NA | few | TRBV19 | CASSIGWTASYEQYF | TGTGCCAGTAGTATCGGTTGGACAGCCTCCTACGAGCAGTACTTC
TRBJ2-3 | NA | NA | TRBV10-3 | CAIRLSEADTQYF | TGTGCCATCAGGTTATCAGAGGCCGATACGCAGTATTTT
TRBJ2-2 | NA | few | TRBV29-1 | CVGAYTGELFF | TGCGTAGGGGCCTACACCGGGGAGCTGTTTTTT
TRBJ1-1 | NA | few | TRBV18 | CASSPGGQAEVEAFF | TGTGCCAGCTCACCTGGAGGCCAGGCTGAGGTTGAAGCTTTCTTT
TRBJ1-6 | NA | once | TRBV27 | CASSLFPQISGSPLHF | TGTGCCAGCAGTTTATTCCCTCAGATTAGTGGTTCACCCCTCCACTTT
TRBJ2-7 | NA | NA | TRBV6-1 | CASSATPGYEQYF | TGTGCCAGCAGTGCGACCCCCGGATACGAGCAGTACTTC
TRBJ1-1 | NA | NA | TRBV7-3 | CASSFSENTEAFF | TGTGCCAGCAGCTTTTCAGAGAACACTGAAGCTTTCTTT
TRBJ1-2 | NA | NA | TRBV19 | CASRPPGSGDYGYTF | TGTGCCAGTAGGCCCCCGGGGAGCGGAGACTATGGCTACACCTTC
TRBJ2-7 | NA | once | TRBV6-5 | CASQLSNSYEQYF | TGTGCCAGCCAATTGAGCAACTCCTACGAGCAGTACTTC
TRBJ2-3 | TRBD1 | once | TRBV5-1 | CASSLRTGGTDTQYF | TGCGCCAGCAGCTTGAGGACAGGGGGCACAGATACGCAGTATTTT
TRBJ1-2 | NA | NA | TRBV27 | CASRRQGSSYGYTF | TGTGCCAGCAGACGGCAGGGCTCTTCCTATGGCTACACCTTC
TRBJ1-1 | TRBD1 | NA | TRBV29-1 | CSVVRQGNTEAFF | TGCAGCGTTGTTCGACAGGGGAACACTGAAGCTTTCTTT
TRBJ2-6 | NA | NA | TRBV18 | CASSPMQGYSGANVLTF | TGTGCCAGCTCACCAATGCAGGGGTACTCTGGGGCCAACGTCCTGACTTTC
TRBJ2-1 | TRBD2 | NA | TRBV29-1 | CSVDLAGYNEQFF | TGCAGCGTTGACCTAGCGGGATACAATGAGCAGTTCTTC
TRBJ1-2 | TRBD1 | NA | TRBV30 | CAWSRTGGAGTF | TGTGCCTGGAGTCGGACAGGGGGCGCGGGGACCTTC
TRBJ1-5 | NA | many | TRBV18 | CASSREVTSNQPQHF | TGTGCCAGCTCACGGGAGGTTACGAGCAATCAGCCCCAGCATTTT
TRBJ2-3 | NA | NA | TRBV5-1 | CASSFTRASDTQYF | TGCGCCAGCAGCTTCACCAGGGCGTCCGATACGCAGTATTTT
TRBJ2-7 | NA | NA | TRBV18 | CASRTGGLNEQYF | TGTGCCAGCCGTACCGGGGGCCTGAACGAGCAGTACTTC
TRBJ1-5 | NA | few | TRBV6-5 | CASRAGRYSNQPQHF | TGTGCCAGCAGGGCTGGACGGTATAGCAATCAGCCCCAGCATTTT
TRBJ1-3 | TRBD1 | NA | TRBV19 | CASRDRDRAGNTIYF | TGTGCCAGTAGAGATCGTGACAGGGCTGGAAACACCATATATTTT
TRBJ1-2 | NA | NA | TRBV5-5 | CASSLRGQSNYGYTF | TGTGCCAGCAGCTTGAGAGGACAGAGTAACTATGGCTACACCTTC
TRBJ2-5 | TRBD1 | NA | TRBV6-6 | CASSLRTGGPPTQYF | TGTGCCAGCAGTTTACGGACAGGGGGCCCCCCGACCCAGTACTTC
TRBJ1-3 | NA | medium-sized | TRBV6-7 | CASSSEAAVEGNTIYF | TGTGCCAGCAGTTCGGAGGCGGCAGTTGAAGGAAACACCATATATTTT
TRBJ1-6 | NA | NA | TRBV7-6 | CAGSLEGPYNSPLHF | TGTGCCGGCAGCTTAGAAGGACCGTATAATTCACCCCTCCACTTT
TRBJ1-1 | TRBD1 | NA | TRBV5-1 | CASSLGTGGAEAFF | TGCGCCAGCAGCTTGGGGACAGGGGGCGCTGAAGCTTTCTTT
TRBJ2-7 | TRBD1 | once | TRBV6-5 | CASSRRSDRDYEQYF | TGTGCCAGCAGCAGACGATCAGACAGGGACTACGAGCAGTACTTC
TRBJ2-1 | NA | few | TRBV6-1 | CASSEGSGSSYNEQFF | TGTGCCAGCAGTGAAGGAAGCGGGTCCTCCTACAATGAGCAGTTCTTC
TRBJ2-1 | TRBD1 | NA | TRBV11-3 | CASSLLGQGINEQFF | TGTGCCAGCAGCTTATTGGGACAGGGAATCAATGAGCAGTTCTTC
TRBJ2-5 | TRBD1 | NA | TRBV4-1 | CASSPGQGVFVTQYF | TGCGCCAGCAGCCCAGGGCAGGGGGTATTTGTGACCCAGTACTTC
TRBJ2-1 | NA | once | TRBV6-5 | CASTTGGETYNEQFF | TGTGCCAGCACCACTGGAGGGGAGACCTACAATGAGCAGTTCTTC
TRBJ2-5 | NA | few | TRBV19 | CASSIGPGLPTETQYF | TGTGCCAGTAGTATCGGACCGGGACTTCCGACAGAGACCCAGTACTTC